The 15 T cell receptor beta chains below were found in one sample sequenced in a study of cytotoxic CD8 clonotypes in ibrutinib-treated CLL. TCRdb keeps only in-frame clones here, not all; method: immunoSEQ multiplex PCR. The table records 160,000 or so clones, roughly 80% of them present only once. Source: PBMCs, taken after 12 months of ibrutinib treatment. The receptors here all came from a human donor with chronic lymphocytic leukemia.

CDR3 nucleotide sequence: TGTGCCAGCAGTTTATGGGCAGGGTTAGGCAAAAACATTCAGTACTTC. It specifies CASSLWAGLGKNIQYF. The rearrangement uses TRBV28 and TRBJ2-4; D is possibly TRBD1 (5 bases). The CDR3 spans 16 residues. CDR1 and CDR2 from the germline V gene are MDHEN and SYDVKM. Between the trimmed V and J ends, which lost 0 bases and 3 bases, there was a span of 12 bases.

This clone appeared a single time. This chain links TRBV7-3 with TRBJ2-5; TRBD2 might be the D (6 bases). V was shortened by 5 bases and J by 4 bases, with 11 bases between the two germline ends. This CDR3 contains 13 residues. CDR1 is SGHTA and CDR2 is FQGTGA in the germline V gene. CDR3 nucleotides: TGTGCCAGCAGCCGGGGGAGCTCAGAGACCCAGTACTTC. Protein sequence: CASSRGSSETQYF.

This sequence joins TRBV4-3 and TRBJ1-4, with D possibly TRBD1 on 6 matching bases. The CDR3 runs to 12 residues. Germline lookup yields CDR1 LGHNA and CDR2 YSLEER. Trimming stripped 10 bases from V and 7 bases from J, with 13 bases between. The DNA of the CDR3 is TGCGCCACCAACAGGGTAGGTGAAAAACTGTTTTTT. Amino acids: CATNRVGEKLFF.

The V gene is TRBV7-9, the J gene TRBJ2-1, with TRBD2 matching over 9 bases. The CDR3 is made up of 17 amino acids. Per germline, CDR1 SEHNR and CDR2 FQNEAQ (reference sequence). V trimming: 1 base; J trimming: 8 bases; junction bases outside the gene matches: 12. The CDR3 loop reads CASSLVGAAGGKYEQFF. The CDR3 DNA follows: TGTGCCAGCAGCTTAGTAGGGGCGGCGGGAGGGAAGTATGAGCAGTTCTTC. Based on the CDR3 plus reference TRBV7-9 and TRBJ2-1, the full variable domain is DTGVSQNPRHKITKRGQNVTFRCDPISEHNRLYWYRQTLGQGPEFLTYFQNEAQLEKSRLLSDRFSAERPKGSFSTLEIQRTEQGDSAMYLCASSLVGAAGGKYEQFFGPGTRLTVL.

The chain couples TRBV30 to TRBJ2-7; weak D call: TRBD1 (6 bases). The CDR3 sequence is 14 residues long. Germline lookup yields CDR1 GTSNPN and CDR2 SVGIG (reference sequence). The V gene lost 5 bases and the J gene lost 4 bases, with 18 bases spanning the gap. CDR3 region: CAWVWGQGPYEQYF. The CDR3 DNA reads as TGTGCCTGGGTTTGGGGGCAGGGACCTTACGAGCAGTACTTC. The full variable domain, rest sourced from reference TRBV30 and TRBJ2-7, is SQTIHQWPATLVQPVGSPLSLECTVEGTSNPNLYWYRQAAGRGLQLLFYSVGIGQISSEVPQNLSASRPQDRQFILSSKKLLLSDSGFYLCAWVWGQGPYEQYFGPGTRLTVT.

This clone appeared many times. V is TRBV30 and J is TRBJ2-7, with a tentative D call TRBD1 (5 bases). V was trimmed by 2 bases and J by 6 bases, leaving 17 bases between them. Germline V gene data show CDR1 as GTSNPN and CDR2 as SVGIG (reference sequence). CDR3 length: 14 amino acids. CDR3: CAWSYQGRLSEQYF. In nucleotides, the CDR3 is TGTGCCTGGAGTTACCAGGGCAGGTTGTCCGAGCAGTACTTC. Full variable domain (outside the CDR3, taken from reference TRBV30 and TRBJ2-7): SQTIHQWPATLVQPVGSPLSLECTVEGTSNPNLYWYRQAAGRGLQLLFYSVGIGQISSEVPQNLSASRPQDRQFILSSKKLLLSDSGFYLCAWSYQGRLSEQYFGPGTRLTVT.

This chain joins TRBV10-3 and TRBJ2-7; perhaps TRBD1 as D (5 bases). Germline loops: CDR1 ENHRY, CDR2 SYGVKD. V was clipped by 2 bases and J by 0 bases, with 8 bases between them. This CDR3 contains 14 residues. CDR3 in amino acids: CAISEGGASYEQYF. Written as DNA, the CDR3 is TGTGCCATCAGTGAGGGTGGGGCCTCCTACGAGCAGTACTTC.

The chain joins TRBV28 to TRBJ1-5; 10 bases agree with TRBD1. The CDR3 runs to 19 residues. Trimming cost V 5 bases and J 0 bases; bases outside gene matches: 13. Germline-derived CDR1 and CDR2 are MDHEN and SYDVKM. CDR3 nucleotides: TGTGCCAGCAGTGGGGACAGGGGAGGGCGGGTTTATAGCAATCAGCCCCAGCATTTT. Its protein is CASSGDRGGRVYSNQPQHF.

V and J are TRBV7-6 and TRBJ2-7; a weak D match, TRBD1 (6 bases). With 5 bases removed from V and 5 bases from J, the gap between germline ends came to 22 bases. Germline loops: CDR1 SGHVS, CDR2 FNYEAQ. This CDR3 contains 16 residues. The CDR3, as DNA: TGTGCCAGCAGCCCGGGGCAAGGGCAGGGGAGACACGAGCAGTACTTC. This encodes CASSPGQGQGRHEQYF.

Note on this clone: Other nucleotide sequences from this sample produce the same CDR3. The V gene is TRBV30, the J gene TRBJ2-2; no firm D call. Germline lookup yields CDR1 GTSNPN and CDR2 SVGIG (reference sequence). The V gene lost 0 bases and the J gene lost 4 bases, with 6 bases spanning the gap. This CDR3 region has 13 residues. The CDR3 DNA is TGTGCCTGGAGTGTCCGAGGCACCGGGGAGCTGTTTTTT. Encoded protein: CAWSVRGTGELFF.

This rearrangement joins TRBV7-9 to TRBJ1-2, with D perhaps TRBD1 (5 bases). Trimming removed 5 bases from V and 0 bases from J, with 22 bases in between. The CDR3 extends over 18 amino acids. The germline V gene encodes CDR1 SEHNR and CDR2 FQNEAQ (reference sequence). This CDR3 reads CASSRPSGGVWANYGYTF. The CDR3, as DNA: TGTGCCAGCAGCCGTCCCTCTGGGGGGGTCTGGGCTAACTATGGCTACACCTTC.

J is TRBJ1-1 and V is TRBV7-3; D perhaps matches TRBD1 (5 bases). The V gene's germline CDR1 is SGHTA and CDR2 FQGTGA. The V end was cut by 8 bases, the J end by 4 bases, with 14 bases between. This CDR3 spans 13 amino acids. The CDR3 spells CASGWDGSTEAFF. CDR3 bases: TGTGCCAGCGGTTGGGACGGGAGCACTGAAGCTTTCTTT.

J is TRBJ2-5 and V is TRBV2, with a tentative D call TRBD2 (5 bases). The V gene lost 4 bases and the J gene lost 4 bases, with 13 bases spanning the gap. The CDR3 is made up of 14 amino acids. The germline CDR1 and CDR2 sequences are SNHLY and FYNNEI. The CDR3 is CASSVRERRETQYF. The CDR3 DNA reads TGTGCCAGCAGTGTTAGGGAGAGAAGAGAGACCCAGTACTTC.

The rearrangement uses TRBV2 and TRBJ2-1, with 9 bases that match TRBD2. The CDR3 runs to 16 residues. The V segment lost 6 bases and the J segment 7 bases; nucleotides outside the gene matches: 13. Germline assignment: CDR1 SNHLY and CDR2 FYNNEI. The CDR3 sequence: CASSRLAGVSVNEQFF. The CDR3 bases are TGTGCCAGCAGCAGATTAGCGGGAGTTAGTGTTAATGAGCAGTTCTTC.

DNA for the CDR3: TGTGCCAGCAGTTACTCGACCTGGGGGAGGAATGAGCAGTTCTTC. Amino acid sequence: CASSYSTWGRNEQFF. The genes are TRBV6-5 and TRBJ2-1; possible D gene TRBD2, 6 bases. This CDR3 has 15 residues. The V gene's germline CDR1 is MNHEY and CDR2 SVGAGI. V was trimmed by 0 bases and J by 7 bases, leaving 13 bases between them.